The clone carrying this TCR beta chain was seen many times. Its antigen is unknown. Sample time point: newly diagnosed GD, antithyroid drugs for less than 3 months. There was RNA extracted from PBMCs, and the TCR library was made from it. The data are from a study of regulatory T cells in long-lasting Graves disease. Background on the study: Less than 3 months of antithyroid drugs had been taken by newly diagnosed Graves' patients. Findings and caveats of the study: When disease was persistent, TRBV28, TRBJ1-2 and TRBJ2-5 were the favored segments. Graves' patients with persistent disease showed TCR diversity lower than patients newly diagnosed.

CDR3-region Arm-PCR and iRepertoire HTBI primers produced the TCR beta libraries. A single record per CDR3 protein comes from TCRdb applying MiXCR to the multiplex PCR reads. In the table there are 360,000 or so distinct CDR3 sequences, about 10% of which are singletons. Trimming removed 6 bases from V and 4 bases from J; junction bases left unmatched: 16. The CDR3 runs 17 residues. The data also belong to a second study, concerning T cells in Graves' hyperthyroidism and ophthalmopathy. That paper notes: The HTBI set primed first-round TCR CDR3 RT-PCR.

The source was peripheral blood mononuclear cells (PBMCs), collected at new diagnosis, from a patient treated with antithyroid drugs. The receptor comes from a woman aged 18-29 years with Graves disease. The V and J genes are TRBV12-3 or TRBV12-4 and TRBJ2-3; TRBD1 matches 7 bases. The CDR3 DNA is TGTGCCAGCAGCCCCTCCACGACAGGGCCAGGCGCAGATACGCAGTATTTT. Translated, it gives CASSPSTTGPGADTQYF.